This T cell receptor (beta chain) is from a study of blood T cell repertoires in COVID-19 (TCRdb year 2020). The study in broad terms: Collaborator samples came from the United States, Italy and Spain and covered acute and convalescent phases of COVID-19. Subjects who had been exposed to COVID-19, were actively infected with it, or had recovered from it provided the deeply sampled blood TCRbeta repertoires that made up the dataset. The samples were drawn from two sources: the first 160 participants of the ongoing ImmuneRACE study, and some 1,300 subjects contributed by 6 global collaborators. The repertoires were released in a freely available public database meant as a resource for research on the immune response to SARS-CoV-2. Where available, HLA class I and class II types were taken from metadata supplied by the sample provider and were not determined by assay-based typing. A de-identified subject ID, COVID-19 status, age in years and sex were almost always included in the sample metadata. The material from the prospective study consisted of cDNA or gDNA derived from T cells, B-cell-depleted T cells, or PBMCs.

TCRbeta CDR3 regions were amplified from genomic DNA by means of the immunoSEQ Assay, a bias-controlled multiplex PCR. In the authors' own workflow: Within the assay, amplification of reference gene primers was used to estimate how many nucleated cells each sample contained. To quantify the absolute abundance of each unique TCRbeta CDR3 rearrangement, sequence reads were collapsed and filtered. For each sample, productive Simpson clonality was calculated by taking the square root of Simpson's diversity index across productive rearrangements. In its TCRdb copy, this immuneACCESS table keeps in-frame sequences only and misses some clones. Where compared with another copy, unresolved V genes explain less than half of these, and the others have no known cause. V and J calls and clone size are given by that table; D and trimming were obtained from the DNA. The table for this sample lists about 250,000 clones; approximately 90% of them were counted only once. The top ten clonotypes cover about 3% of the sample.

Collaborating institutions collected whole blood in K2EDTA tubes following their own protocols. Collaborator samples were shipped for TCRbeta analysis as frozen whole blood, isolated PBMCs, or DNA extracted from either sample type. From the cysteine through the phenylalanine, the CDR3 covers 15 amino acids. Only the CDR3 region is kept as DNA, spanning 45 bases read in frame from base 1. As encoded in the germline V gene (reference sequence), CDR1 is LGHDT while CDR2 is YNNKEL. Trimming removed 5 bases from V and 7 bases from J; the gene matches leave 8 bases unexplained. The full study reports these points: The quantity of clinical and demographic metadata differed by source and by participant and was supplied without curation.

Remarks on this clone: Its antigen remains unidentified. Qualities for individual bases were not recorded, and no much larger clone is one base off.

This receptor was obtained from a man in his late teens or twenties with active or convalescent COVID-19. The sequencing sample was made of peripheral blood. Recombination linked TRBV3-1 (or the pseudogene TRBV3-2) to TRBJ1-4, and 9 junction bases match TRBD1. The CDR3 in this case is CASSKAGTGFEKLFF. The DNA reads as follows: TGTGCCAGCAGCAAAGCGGGGACAGGGTTTGAAAAACTGTTTTTT.